The present T cell receptor beta chain was sequenced within a study of blood T cells in healthy people across ages. Of note for this clonotype: Its antigen is currently unknown.

V gave up 0 bases and J gave up 8 bases; unmatched junction bases: 9. Germline loops: CDR1 DFQATT, CDR2 SNEGSKA (reference sequence). The CDR3 extends over 14 amino acids. It was with a sample-barcoded 5' primer and a J-beta primer mix that a second PCR of roughly 6 to 12 cycles was run. TCRdb called the 5' RACE reads again in MiXCR, with one record for every CDR3 protein. The sample lists roughly 800,000 distinct CDR3 sequences; around a quarter were seen once. For every donor, a draw yielded ten milliliters of peripheral blood. Broader study findings: While age rose, TCR beta diversity per million T cells dropped in a roughly linear way.

This same sample was also taken into another study, of T cells of mothers and their children. That study adds: Extracted RNA, in its entirety, went into cDNA synthesis at about 1.5 ug per 15 ul. Barcodes and 2-4 random nucleotides were added by M1S in the second PCR.

The chain uses TRBV20-1 and TRBJ1-2; 7 positions match TRBD1. The sequenced material came from blood. This sequence originates from a boy aged 5-17 years in good health. CDR3 loop: CSARDPGTVGGYTF. CDR3 in DNA: TGCAGTGCTAGAGATCCCGGGACAGTGGGGGGCTACACCTTC.